The clone carrying this T cell receptor (beta chain) has more than one count but fewer than ten. Antigen unknown. CDR3 length equals 15 residues. CDR1 is KGHSH and CDR2 is LQKENI in the germline V gene. The V end lost 3 bases, the J end lost 0 bases, and 11 bases lay between the germline ends. The data belong to a study of beta chain features in type 1 diabetes. General study findings and limits: Among all four CD4+ subsets, Type 1 diabetes patients had TCRB CDR3s that were moderately but significantly shorter. Across patients, naive, central memory and Treg TCRB repertoires exhibited apparently greater similarity than was observed across healthy donors.

Since all of the isolated RNA was reverse transcribed, expressed TCRB transcripts were what got sequenced. Sequencing used immunoSEQ multiplex PCR; TCRdb keeps in-frame clones, though not all of them. The top ten hold 0.02% to 0.025% of the sample, which has under 900,000 clones, 15% to 20% seen once. This sequence joins TRBV18 and TRBJ1-2; D gene ambiguous. This TCR was sampled from a woman aged 18-29 years in good health. The source material was naive CD4+ T cells from blood. The CDR3 bases are TGTGCCAGCTCACCCTCCGAGGGAGCTAACTATGGCTACACCTTC. It yields the protein CASSPSEGANYGYTF.